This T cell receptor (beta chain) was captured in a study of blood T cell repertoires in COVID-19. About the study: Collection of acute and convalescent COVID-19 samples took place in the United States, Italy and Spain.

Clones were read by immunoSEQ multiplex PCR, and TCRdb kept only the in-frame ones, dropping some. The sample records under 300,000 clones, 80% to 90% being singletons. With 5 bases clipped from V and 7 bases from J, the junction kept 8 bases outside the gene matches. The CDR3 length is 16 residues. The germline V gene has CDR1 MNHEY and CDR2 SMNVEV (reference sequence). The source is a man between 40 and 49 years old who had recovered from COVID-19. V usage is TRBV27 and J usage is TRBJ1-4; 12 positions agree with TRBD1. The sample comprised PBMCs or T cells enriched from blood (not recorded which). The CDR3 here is CASSNRDRGLFEKLFF. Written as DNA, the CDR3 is TGTGCCAGCAGTAACCGGGACAGGGGGCTGTTTGAAAAACTGTTTTTT.